This T cell receptor beta chain was documented in a study of blood T cell repertoires in COVID-19. Study details: Nucleic acid was either cDNA or gDNA, and it came from T cells, B-cell-depleted T cells, or PBMCs.

Sequencing used immunoSEQ multiplex PCR; TCRdb keeps in-frame clones, though not all of them. Found here are some 140,000 clones, over 75% of them singletons; the top ten hold less than 2.5%. V gave up 7 bases and J gave up 0 bases, with 13 bases separating them. This CDR3 has 16 residues. In germline, CDR1 is LNHDA, CDR2 SQIVND (reference sequence). Sequenced input: peripheral blood. The source of this sequence is a man in his 70s with active COVID-19. The rearrangement joins TRBV19 to TRBJ2-6; D gene uncertain. CDR3 coding DNA: TGTGCCAGTAAGCCAGGATATAACTCTGGGGCCAACGTCCTGACTTTC. It is translated as CASKPGYNSGANVLTF.